These 20 T cell receptor beta chains originate from one sample sequenced in a study of T cell responses to AZD1222 COVID-19 vaccine. Assay used: immunoSEQ multiplex PCR; TCRdb lists only in-frame clones, some missing. This sample has about 150,000 clones, with 91% found just once. The sequences come from peripheral blood, collected on day 0 of AZD1222 vaccination. The receptors were gathered from an adult in good health.

The rearrangement links TRBV25-1 to TRBJ2-2, with D perhaps being TRBD1 or TRBD2 (5 bases each). Germline V CDR1 and CDR2: MGHDK, SYGVNS. This CDR3 contains 13 residues. V dropped 7 bases and J dropped 8 bases, with 14 bases sitting between them. The chain's CDR3 is CASTPPGPGELFF. The CDR3 DNA follows: TGTGCCAGCACCCCGCCGGGGCCTGGGGAGCTGTTTTTT.

The chain couples TRBV7-2 to TRBJ2-7, with TRBD2 identical over 9 bases. The germline gives CDR1 SGHTA, CDR2 FQGNSA. CDR3 length equals 17 residues. V lost 4 bases, J lost 4 bases, and 14 bases stayed unmatched. The CDR3 DNA follows: TGTGCCAGCAGCTCGGGACTAGCCCCTTCTTTTAGTTACGAGCAGTACTTC. It encodes CASSSGLAPSFSYEQYF.

The chain recombines TRBV18 with TRBJ2-7; 11 bases align to TRBD2. CDR1 KGHSH and CDR2 LQKENI come from the germline V gene. The CDR3 loop spans 16 amino acids. Trimming cost V 5 bases and J 6 bases; bases outside gene matches: 12. The DNA for the CDR3 is TGTGCCAGCTCAGAAGGGACTAGCGGTGCTCCACTCGAGCAGTACTTC. Translation gives CASSEGTSGAPLEQYF.

The chain recombines TRBV23-1 with TRBJ2-7; D unresolved. TRBV23-1 is known as an ORF, though its function is uncertain. CDR3 length: 11 amino acids. V was pared by 8 bases and J by 3 bases, with 8 bases between. The CDR3 region has the DNA TGCGCCAGCTCGTGGGTCTACGAGCAGTACTTC. This codes for CASSWVYEQYF.

The chain links TRBV28 to TRBJ1-2; possibly TRBD1 for D (5 bases). Germline values: CDR1 MDHEN, CDR2 SYDVKM. This CDR3 has 14 residues. Trimming cost V 7 bases and J 3 bases, with 15 bases left between them. The CDR3, as DNA: TGTGCCAGCATGCCTTCCGGGGCCGACTATGGCTACACCTTC. Its translation is CASMPSGADYGYTF.

The DNA for the CDR3 is TGTGCCAGCAGTTTACAGGGAGTAGCCAAGCTCCACTTT. Protein product: CASSLQGVAKLHF. V usage is TRBV12-3 or TRBV12-4 and J usage is TRBJ1-6; a possible D gene is TRBD1 (5 bases). Trimming pared 2 bases from V and 16 bases from J, leaving 15 bases between. The length of the CDR3 is 13 residues.

The chain couples TRBV12-3 or TRBV12-4 to TRBJ2-7, with TRBD2 as a possible D gene (6 bases). The length of the CDR3 is 12 residues. V lost 7 bases to trimming and J lost 0 bases, with 7 bases between them. The CDR3 region is CASTRGSYEQYF. CDR3 nucleotides: TGTGCCAGCACGCGGGGCTCCTACGAGCAGTACTTC.

This chain joins TRBV9 and TRBJ1-1; tentative D call: TRBD1 (6 bases). The V and J ends lost 3 bases and 5 bases respectively, with 17 bases between them. CDR3 length equals 15 residues. From germline, CDR1 is SGDLS and CDR2 YYNGEE. The CDR3 DNA is TGTGCCAGCAGCGGTGCTAGAGGGGGTCGGACTGAAGCTTTCTTT. Protein: CASSGARGGRTEAFF.

The chain couples TRBV7-3 to TRBJ2-2; D is unresolved. The CDR3 extends over 13 amino acids. Germline CDR1 reads SGHTA; CDR2 reads FQGTGA. The ends were cut back, 1 base at V and 7 bases at J, with 7 bases in the middle. Here the CDR3 reads CASSLNGIGELFF. CDR3 coding DNA: TGTGCCAGCAGCTTAAATGGCATCGGGGAGCTGTTTTTT.

This sequence joins TRBV5-1 and TRBJ1-1; a weak D match, TRBD1 (6 bases). The CDR3 is 12 residues long. Trimming left V 4 bases short and J 11 bases short, with 15 bases between. CDR1 SGHRS and CDR2 YFSETQ come from the germline V gene. CDR3 nucleotides: TGCGCCAGCAGCCCGGTCAGGGGAGAGGCTTTCTTT. Protein product: CASSPVRGEAFF.

V is TRBV10-3 and J is TRBJ1-1, with D perhaps matching TRBD1 (5 bases). The CDR3 totals 15 residues. Trimming left V 8 bases short and J 4 bases short, with 20 bases between. In germline, CDR1 is ENHRY, CDR2 SYGVKD. The CDR3 protein is CAIGGKGKISTEAFF. The DNA of the CDR3 is TGTGCCATCGGGGGTAAGGGGAAGATTAGCACTGAAGCTTTCTTT.

The chain has TRBV12-5 and TRBJ1-5; D is unclear. Deletions cut 6 bases from V and 6 bases from J, with 3 bases between. This CDR3 has 10 residues. Germline CDR1 reads LGHNT; CDR2 reads FRNRAP. The CDR3 nucleotides read TGTGCTAGTGGGGCTCAGCCCCAGCATTTT. This encodes CASGAQPQHF.

The chain is built from TRBV28 and TRBJ1-2; the D gene is possibly TRBD1 (5 bases). V lost 3 bases, J lost 0 bases, and 17 bases lay in between. From germline, CDR1 is MDHEN and CDR2 SYDVKM. CDR3 length equals 17 residues. The DNA of the CDR3 is TGTGCCAGCAGTTTGACAGTAAATGACTTAGCTAACTATGGCTACACCTTC. It yields the protein CASSLTVNDLANYGYTF.

The CDR3 DNA sequence: TGTGCCAGCACCCGGGTCGGGGTTTCACCCCTCCACTTT. Encoded protein: CASTRVGVSPLHF. This chain uses TRBV12-3 or TRBV12-4 with TRBJ1-6; D is uncertain. The CDR3 has 13 residues. V was trimmed by 7 bases and J by 9 bases, leaving 13 bases between them.

The chain has TRBV27 and TRBJ1-5, with D maybe TRBD1 (5 bases). This CDR3 is built from 16 residues. Trimming removed 1 base at V and 3 bases at J, with 13 bases between. Germline V lookup: CDR1 MNHEY, CDR2 SMNVEV (reference sequence). The CDR3 sequence: CASSLYARAINQPQHF. CDR3 DNA sequence: TGTGCCAGCAGTTTATATGCCAGGGCGATCAATCAGCCCCAGCATTTT.

This clone was seen just once. The chain carries TRBV7-6 and TRBJ1-5; TRBD1 matches 8 bases. In germline, CDR1 is SGHVS, CDR2 FNYEAQ. V lost 1 base and J lost 5; bases outside the gene matches: 4. This CDR3 is built from 15 residues. CDR3 sequence reads: CASSLGPDRDQPQHF. In DNA, the CDR3 is TGTGCCAGCAGCTTAGGCCCGGACAGGGATCAGCCCCAGCATTTT.

The V gene is TRBV6-1, the J gene TRBJ1-5; no firm D call. The CDR3 sequence is 14 residues long. CDR1 and CDR2 (germline): MNHNS, SASEGT. Deletions cut 2 bases from V and 2 bases from J, with 7 bases between. The CDR3 coding sequence is TGTGCCAGCAGTGAATTGGCGGGCAATCAGCCCCAGCATTTT. It is translated as CASSELAGNQPQHF.

CDR3 amino acids: CASSERTGEPYGYTF. DNA of the CDR3: TGTGCCAGCAGTGAAAGGACAGGAGAACCCTATGGCTACACCTTC. This chain joins TRBV2 and TRBJ1-2; TRBD1 matches 7 bases. Germline loops: CDR1 SNHLY, CDR2 FYNNEI. V shed 2 bases and J 4 bases; nucleotides not matched to a gene: 7. The length of the CDR3 is 15 residues. Looking up the rest from reference TRBV2 and TRBJ1-2 gives the full variable domain: EPEVTQTPSHQVTQMGQEVILRCVPISNHLYFYWYRQILGQKVEFLVSFYNNEISEKSEIFDDQFSVERPDGSNFTLKIRSTKLEDSAMYFCASSERTGEPYGYTFGSGTRLTVV.

This clone was detected only once. This chain joins TRBV9 and TRBJ1-4; no reliable D call. From germline, CDR1 is SGDLS and CDR2 YYNGEE. Between the trimmed V and J ends, which lost 0 bases and 7 bases, there was a span of 13 bases. CDR3 length: 15 residues. Here the CDR3 reads CASSVVGGEGEKLFF. CDR3 DNA sequence: TGTGCCAGCAGCGTAGTTGGCGGGGAAGGTGAAAAACTGTTTTTT.

The rearrangement joins TRBV6-5 to TRBJ2-7, with 9 bases identical to TRBD1. The V and J ends lost 8 bases and 2 bases, in that order; junction bases with no gene match: 1. CDR3 length equals 12 residues. Germline CDR1 MNHEY, CDR2 SVGAGI. This chain's CDR3 is CASGTGTYEQYF. In nucleotides, the CDR3 is TGTGCCAGCGGGACAGGGACCTACGAGCAGTACTTC.